The 28 T cell receptor beta chains reported below all come from one sample, sequenced in a study of CD8 T cells in ankylosing spondylitis. MiXCR, run by TCRdb on the 5' RACE reads, gives a single entry per CDR3 protein. Of about 250,000 distinct CDR3 sequences listed, about 10% are singletons. Sequencing was done on a sample of blood, either unsorted or a sorted T cell fraction (not recorded which). These receptors were obtained from a male donor with ankylosing spondylitis or in good health (not recorded which).

This clonotype was counted ten times or more. The chain combines TRBV12-3 or TRBV12-4 with TRBJ2-3, with D possibly matching TRBD1 (6 bases). V was cut by 5 bases and J by 2 bases, with 11 bases left in between. The CDR3 is made up of 14 amino acids. The CDR3 here is CASSPGQVTDTQYF. DNA of the CDR3: TGTGCCAGCAGTCCGGGACAAGTCACAGATACGCAGTATTTT.

In this sample, this clonotype turned up a few times. J is TRBJ2-7 and V is TRBV7-2; the match to TRBD1 covers 7 bases. The V and J ends lost 6 bases and 3 bases, in that order; junction bases with no gene match: 11. This CDR3 region has 15 residues. Germline V CDR1 and CDR2: SGHTA, FQGNSA. The DNA of the CDR3 is TGTGCCAGCAGTCTCTCTCACAGGGGTCTCTACGAGCAGTACTTC. Its protein product is CASSLSHRGLYEQYF.

The chain uses TRBV20-1 and TRBJ1-5; the D is unclear. Germline V gene lookup returns CDR1 DFQATT and CDR2 SNEGSKA (reference sequence). CDR3 length: 15 residues. CDR3 DNA sequence: TGCACCTGCGGCCAGGCGACGGTCGAGAAGCAGCCCCAGCATTTT. Translating gives CTCGQATVEKQPQHF.

The rearrangement links TRBV29-1 to TRBJ1-2; 9 positions match TRBD1. Germline V lookup: CDR1 SQVTM, CDR2 ANQGSEA. V shed 5 bases and J 2 bases; nucleotides not matched to a gene: 3. The CDR3 spans 13 residues. The CDR3 loop reads CSVSDRGNYGYTF. The CDR3 region has the DNA TGCAGCGTTTCGGACAGGGGAAACTATGGCTACACCTTC.

Many counts were recorded for this clonotype. The chain joins TRBV11-2 to TRBJ1-2; weak D call: TRBD1 (6 bases). V lost 6 bases and J 2 bases, leaving 16 bases between the germline ends. The CDR3 has 15 residues. Per germline, CDR1 SGHAT and CDR2 FQNNGV. CDR3 bases: TGTGCCAGCAGTTCTGACAGGCTGCCCAACTATGGCTACACCTTC. Translation gives CASSSDRLPNYGYTF.

This clonotype was picked up a small number of times. Being one base from a much bigger clone, this may be a read error. The chain recombines TRBV29-1 with TRBJ1-5, with D unresolved. This CDR3 region has 14 residues. Trimming cost V 5 bases and J 4 bases, with 15 bases left between them. Germline V gives CDR1 SQVTM, CDR2 ANQGSEA. CDR3 residues: CSVSPDGENQPQHF. DNA for the CDR3: TGCAGCGTTTCCCCTGACGGGGAAAATCAGCCCCAGCATTTT.

This clonotype has ten or more counts. The chain has TRBV12-3 or TRBV12-4 and TRBJ1-2; D call uncertain. Trimming pared 6 bases from V and 3 bases from J, leaving 11 bases between. This CDR3 is 13 amino acids long. DNA of the CDR3: TGTGCCAGCAGACCCCGACCCCACTATGGCTACACCTTC. Encoded protein: CASRPRPHYGYTF.

In this sample, this clonotype turned up many times. The genes are TRBV6-2 or TRBV6-3 and TRBJ2-4, with TRBD1 as a possible D gene (7 bases). The germline V gene encodes CDR1 MNHEY and CDR2 SVGEGT. This CDR3 comprises 14 residues. V was cut by 6 bases and J by 8 bases, with 17 bases left in between. DNA of the CDR3: TGTGCCAGCAGAAATACAGGGGAGCGGGACATTCAGTACTTC. Its translation: CASRNTGERDIQYF.

This clonotype showed up many times. DNA for the CDR3: TGTGCCAGCTACCCAGTTAGCGGGAGGGGAAATGAGCAGTTCTTC. Translation gives CASYPVSGRGNEQFF. The chain links TRBV7-9 to TRBJ2-1; 11 bases align to TRBD2. Trimming took 8 bases from V and 7 from J; bases not matched to a gene: 10. The CDR3 loop spans 15 amino acids. CDR1 and CDR2 (germline): SEHNR, FQNEAQ (reference sequence).

In this sample, this clonotype turned up many times. The chain combines TRBV4-2 with TRBJ1-4, with TRBD2 identical over 8 bases. The last part of the DNA fits TRBJ2-2 better; the J call may be wrong. Per the germline V gene, CDR1 is LGHNA and CDR2 is YNFKEQ. The CDR3 runs to 15 residues. Here the CDR3 reads CASSQDSGTISELFF. As DNA, the CDR3 is TGTGCCAGCAGCCAAGATAGCGGGACCATATCGGAGCTGTTTTTT.

This clonotype was detected only a few times. The chain recombines TRBV20-1 with TRBJ2-5, with 13 positions matching TRBD2. The CDR3 totals 16 residues. V lost 2 bases, J lost 5 bases, and 8 bases stayed unmatched. In germline, CDR1 is DFQATT, CDR2 SNEGSKA (reference sequence). CDR3 amino acids: CSARRLAGGQTETQYF. Written as DNA, the CDR3 is TGCAGTGCTAGAAGACTAGCGGGGGGTCAAACGGAGACCCAGTACTTC.

This clonotype was recorded many times. The chain links TRBV29-1 to TRBJ2-1, with D perhaps TRBD1 (5 bases). There are 14 residues in the CDR3. Germline V gene lookup returns CDR1 SQVTM and CDR2 ANQGSEA. V gave up 7 bases and J gave up 3 bases, with 16 bases separating them. The CDR3 spells CSAELGADYNEQFF. Written as DNA, the CDR3 is TGCAGCGCGGAGCTTGGGGCGGACTACAATGAGCAGTTCTTC.

This clonotype has a count of ten or more. The V call is TRBV20-1, the J call TRBJ1-1, with 10 bases aligning to TRBD1. This CDR3 is 16 amino acids long. In germline, CDR1 is DFQATT, CDR2 SNEGSKA (reference sequence). The V and J ends lost 3 bases and 7 bases, in that order; junction bases with no gene match: 14. The CDR3 region is CSARGGTGVDWIEAFF. Written as DNA, the CDR3 is TGCAGTGCTAGGGGGGGGACAGGGGTTGATTGGATTGAAGCTTTCTTT.

The chain carries TRBV29-1 and TRBJ1-1; D is ambiguous. Germline lookup yields CDR1 SQVTM and CDR2 ANQGSEA. V lost 2 bases to trimming and J lost 2 bases, with 3 bases between them. This CDR3 region has 11 residues. This chain's CDR3 is CSVEPNTEAFF. CDR3 DNA: TGCAGCGTTGAACCTAACACTGAAGCTTTCTTT.

This clonotype has ten or more counts. The chain joins TRBV2 to TRBJ2-1; D is uncertain. The CDR3 length is 13 residues. CDR1 is SNHLY, CDR2 FYNNEI, per germline. Trimming removed 7 bases at V and 4 bases at J, with 11 bases between. The CDR3 bases are TGTGCCAGCACGTGGTCCGTTTACAATGAGCAGTTCTTC. It translates to CASTWSVYNEQFF.

J is TRBJ2-2 and V is TRBV7-2, with D perhaps matching TRBD2 (6 bases). The CDR3 length is 16 residues. The V gene lost 10 bases and the J gene lost 5 bases, with 23 bases spanning the gap. CDR1 is SGHTA and CDR2 is FQGNSA in the germline V gene. The CDR3 DNA follows: TGTGCCACCCTTTACCGGAGGGAAGGAGGGACCGGGGAGCTGTTTTTT. This sequence encodes CATLYRREGGTGELFF.

The sample holds one count of this clonotype. The chain links TRBV4-2 to TRBJ2-1; D gene uncertain. Germline CDR1 is LGHNA and CDR2 is YNFKEQ. V lost 4 bases and J lost 0, with 19 bases in between. The CDR3 runs 18 residues. Here the CDR3 DNA reads TGTGCCAGCAGCCTTGGGCTCGCGGTGATTCGCTCCTACAATGAGCAGTTCTTC. Translation gives CASSLGLAVIRSYNEQFF.

This clonotype showed up many times. The gene calls are TRBV7-8 and TRBJ2-7, with 9 positions matching TRBD1. Germline V lookup: CDR1 SGHVS, CDR2 FQNEAQ. The V gene end was trimmed by 5 bases and the J gene end by 4 bases; junction bases not matched to a gene: 12. This CDR3 has 16 residues. For the CDR3, the DNA is TGTGCCAGCAGCCCCGGAGGCGGGACAGGGACTTACGAGCAGTACTTC. Its protein is CASSPGGGTGTYEQYF.

This clonotype was picked up a small number of times. The chain has TRBV7-9 and TRBJ1-4; 7 nucleotides agree with TRBD1. CDR3 size: 13 residues. From germline, CDR1 is SEHNR and CDR2 FQNEAQ (reference sequence). V lost 5 bases, J lost 7 bases, and 4 bases stayed unmatched. The CDR3 DNA follows: TGTGCCAGCAGCAGTGACAGGGCTGAAAAACTGTTTTTT. Its protein product is CASSSDRAEKLFF.

This clonotype occurred many times. This sequence joins TRBV5-1 and TRBJ2-3; no reliable D call. Germline CDR1 reads SGHRS; CDR2 reads YFSETQ. The CDR3 extends over 12 amino acids. Deletions cut 0 bases from V and 3 bases from J, with 2 bases between. This chain's CDR3 is CASSLETDTQYF. The CDR3, as DNA: TGCGCCAGCAGCTTGGAAACAGATACGCAGTATTTT.

About this clonotype: This may be a read error, as it is one base from a much larger clone. The chain carries TRBV5-1 and TRBJ2-3; a weak D match, TRBD1 (6 bases). Germline CDR1 SGHRS, CDR2 YFSETQ. This CDR3 comprises 14 residues. V dropped 4 bases and J dropped 2 bases, with 11 bases sitting between them. For the CDR3, the DNA is TGCGCCAGCAGCCAGAAGGGACACACAGATACGCAGTATTTT. Protein sequence: CASSQKGHTDTQYF.

This clonotype was detected ten times or more. The J gene is TRBJ2-3, the V gene TRBV12-3 or TRBV12-4; 7 bases map to TRBD2. The CDR3 spans 15 residues. V gave up 6 bases and J gave up 1 base; unmatched junction bases: 7. The CDR3 sequence is CASRSSGGGTDTQYF. CDR3 DNA sequence: TGTGCCAGCAGATCATCGGGAGGAGGCACAGATACGCAGTATTTT.

This clonotype was seen at least ten times. The gene calls are TRBV12-3 or TRBV12-4 and TRBJ1-5; D perhaps matches TRBD1 (5 bases). The CDR3 runs 13 residues. Trimming took 3 bases from V and 4 from J, leaving 7 bases between them. The CDR3 sequence is CASSFGGNQPQHF. The CDR3 DNA follows: TGTGCCAGCAGTTTCGGGGGAAATCAGCCCCAGCATTTT.

In its sample, this clonotype was seen many times. The rearrangement uses TRBV6-1 and TRBJ1-1; possibly TRBD1 for D (6 bases). The CDR3 is 13 amino acids. CDR1 is MNHNS, CDR2 SASEGT, per germline. The V gene lost 5 bases and the J gene lost 5 bases, with 12 bases spanning the gap. CDR3 amino acids: CASSPGVETEAFF. The CDR3 nucleotides are TGTGCCAGCAGTCCAGGGGTGGAGACTGAAGCTTTCTTT.

V is TRBV2 and J is TRBJ2-3, with D perhaps TRBD2 (6 bases). This CDR3 contains 18 residues. V lost 0 bases, J lost 3 bases, and 19 bases lay in between. Germline CDR1 is SNHLY and CDR2 is FYNNEI. This CDR3 is CASSEARGETIQTDTQYF. CDR3 coding DNA: TGTGCCAGCAGTGAAGCGCGGGGCGAGACAATCCAAACAGATACGCAGTATTTT.

This clonotype was counted many times. This chain links TRBV4-2 with TRBJ2-7; D gene unclear. The V end was cut by 1 base, the J end by 3 bases, with 4 bases between. The CDR3 totals 12 residues. Germline V CDR1 and CDR2: LGHNA, YNFKEQ. The CDR3 loop is CASSQAGYEQYF. The CDR3 DNA reads as TGTGCCAGCAGCCAAGCCGGCTACGAGCAGTACTTC.

This clonotype was detected many times. The chain combines TRBV5-1 with TRBJ2-3, with D hard to call. The germline V and J ends were trimmed by 4 bases and 2 bases, with 8 bases remaining between them. CDR3 length: 13 amino acids. Germline V lookup: CDR1 SGHRS, CDR2 YFSETQ. CDR3 DNA: TGCGCCAGCAGCCGCGGATTCACAGATACGCAGTATTTT. It yields the protein CASSRGFTDTQYF.

In its sample, this clonotype was seen a few times. The chain combines TRBV12-3 or TRBV12-4 with TRBJ1-1, with 8 bases aligning to TRBD1. Losses at the gene ends were 6 bases for V and 11 bases for J; bases not matched to a gene: 11. The CDR3 has 13 amino acids. CDR3 sequence reads: CASSPGTGGWAFF. Written as DNA, the CDR3 is TGTGCCAGCAGCCCCGGGACAGGTGGGTGGGCTTTCTTT.